In its sample, the clone carrying this T cell receptor beta chain was seen many times. The antigen is unknown. This specimen comes from a study of T-cell reconstitution after alpha-beta-depleted transplantation in children. Study findings and constraints: Certain patients had high TCRbeta diversity at day 60, and it came from recipient T cells and thymic progenitors that survived. Expanded clones from the graft, numbering several hundred, reportedly supplied alpha-beta T cells about two months after transplant.

Using unique molecular identifiers, the investigators prepared the TCRbeta library. Using its own MiXCR run on the PCR reads, TCRdb lists one record per CDR3 protein. This table has 250,000 to 300,000 distinct CDR3 sequences, over 9% appearing once. The CDR3 sequence is 16 residues long. Unmatched junction bases numbered 14, after V lost 5 bases and J lost 9 bases. The germline V gene has CDR1 DFQATT and CDR2 SNEGSKA (reference sequence). Specimen: PBMCs, collected before TCRalphabeta/CD19-depleted stem cell transplant. The clonotype was recovered from a boy under three years old with acute myeloid leukemia, due to receive a stem cell transplant. This rearrangement joins TRBV20-1 to TRBJ2-1; TRBD2 matches at 12 bases. The CDR3 nucleotides are TGCAGTGCTGTCTACCGGGCTAGCGGGAGGGTCGGTGAGCAGTTCTTC. This gives the protein CSAVYRASGRVGEQFF.